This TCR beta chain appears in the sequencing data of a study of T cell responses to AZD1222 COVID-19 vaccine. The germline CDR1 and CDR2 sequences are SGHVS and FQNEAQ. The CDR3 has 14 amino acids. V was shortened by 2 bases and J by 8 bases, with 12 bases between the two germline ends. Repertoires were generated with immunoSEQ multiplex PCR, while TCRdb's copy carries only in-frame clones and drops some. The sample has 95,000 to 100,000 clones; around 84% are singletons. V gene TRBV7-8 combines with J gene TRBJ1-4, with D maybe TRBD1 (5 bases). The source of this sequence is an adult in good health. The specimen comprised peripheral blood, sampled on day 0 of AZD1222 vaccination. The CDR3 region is CASSLRWGREKLFF. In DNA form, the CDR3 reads TGTGCCAGCAGCTTAAGATGGGGCCGAGAAAAACTGTTTTTT. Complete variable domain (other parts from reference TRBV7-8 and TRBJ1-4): GAGVSQSPRYKVAKRGQDVALRCDPISGHVSLFWYQQALGQGPEFLTYFQNEAQLDKSGLPSDRFFAERPEGSVSTLKIQRTQQEDSAVYLCASSLRWGREKLFFGSGTQLSVL.